The source of this T cell receptor (beta chain) is a study of blood T cell repertoires in COVID-19. Study as a whole: Both acute and convalescent COVID-19 samples were obtained from the United States, Italy and Spain. In each case, the material was cDNA or gDNA derived from T cells, B-cell-depleted T cells, or PBMCs.

V lost 2 bases to trimming and J lost 6 bases; unmatched junction nucleotides: 5. This CDR3 comprises 14 residues. Germline CDR1 reads SGHRS; CDR2 reads YFSETQ. Per the authors' pipeline: Amplification of reference gene primers provided the estimated nucleated cell counts. Method: immunoSEQ multiplex PCR; TCRdb's copy keeps in-frame clones and lacks some. The DNA gave D and trimming, while V, J and clone size come from that table. The sample has about 69,000 clones; approximately 83% are singletons. The gene calls are TRBV5-1 and TRBJ2-1; 7 bases are shared with TRBD1. Sequenced input: peripheral blood. The receptor was derived from a man older than 75 with acute or convalescent COVID-19. The CDR3 loop reads CASSLQGTSNEQFF. The CDR3 nucleotides are TGCGCCAGCAGCTTACAGGGGACGAGCAATGAGCAGTTCTTC.